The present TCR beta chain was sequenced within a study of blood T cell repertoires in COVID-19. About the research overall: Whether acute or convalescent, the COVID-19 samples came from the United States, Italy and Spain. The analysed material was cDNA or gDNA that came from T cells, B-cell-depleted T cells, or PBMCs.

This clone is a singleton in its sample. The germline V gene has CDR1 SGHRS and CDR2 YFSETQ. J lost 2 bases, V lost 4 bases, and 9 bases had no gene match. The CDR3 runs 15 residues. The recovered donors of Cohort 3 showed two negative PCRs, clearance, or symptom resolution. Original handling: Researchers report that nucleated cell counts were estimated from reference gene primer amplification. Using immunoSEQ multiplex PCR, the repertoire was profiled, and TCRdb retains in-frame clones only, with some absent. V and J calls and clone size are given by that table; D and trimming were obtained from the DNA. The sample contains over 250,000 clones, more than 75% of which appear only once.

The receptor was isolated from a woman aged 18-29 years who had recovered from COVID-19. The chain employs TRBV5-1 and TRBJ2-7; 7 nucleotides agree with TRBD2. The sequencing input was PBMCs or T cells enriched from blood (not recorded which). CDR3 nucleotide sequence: TGCGCCAGCAGCCGATATGGGGGAGGGACCTACGAGCAGTACTTC. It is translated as CASSRYGGGTYEQYF.